Presented here are 31 T cell receptor beta chains from one specimen sequenced in a study of blood T cell repertoires in COVID-19. Method: immunoSEQ multiplex PCR; TCRdb's copy keeps in-frame clones and lacks some. The table has tens of thousands of clones, approximately 89% seen once; the top ten hold approximately 1.5%. The sample comprised peripheral blood. The source is a man in his 60s with acute or convalescent COVID-19.

This clone was seen only a few times. The J gene is TRBJ2-7, the V gene TRBV6-5; 8 positions agree with TRBD1. The CDR3 runs to 14 residues. After removal of 5 bases from V and 3 bases from J, the junction contained 6 bases not matched to a gene. Germline CDR1 reads MNHEY; CDR2 reads SVGAGI. CDR3 region: CASSLQGVGYEQYF. For the CDR3, the DNA is TGTGCCAGCAGTCTACAGGGGGTCGGCTACGAGCAGTACTTC.

The J gene is TRBJ1-1, the V gene TRBV15; D is uncertain. Trimming removed 3 bases from V and 5 bases from J, with 16 bases in between. The CDR3 covers 15 residues. Germline V CDR1 and CDR2: LNHNV, YYDKDF (reference sequence). The CDR3 sequence: CATSSGRHSITEAFF. CDR3 DNA: TGTGCCACCAGCAGCGGCAGACACTCGATAACTGAAGCTTTCTTT.

The V call is TRBV6-1, the J call TRBJ2-7, with TRBD2 matching over 8 bases. The CDR3 length is 16 residues. V shed 4 bases and J 4 bases; nucleotides not matched to a gene: 12. CDR1 is MNHNS and CDR2 is SASEGT in the germline V gene. The DNA of the CDR3 is TGTGCCAGCAGTGCCTCAATATCCGGGGGGGCATACGAGCAGTACTTC. This gives the protein CASSASISGGAYEQYF.

The V call is TRBV3-1 (or the pseudogene TRBV3-2), the J call TRBJ1-4, with D maybe TRBD1 (6 bases). Per germline, CDR1 LGHDT and CDR2 YNNKEL (reference sequence). The V gene lost 1 base and the J gene lost 0 bases, with 6 bases spanning the gap. The CDR3 contains 15 residues. The CDR3 loop reads CASSQGQATNEKLFF. Written as DNA, the CDR3 is TGTGCCAGCAGCCAAGGACAGGCAACTAATGAAAAACTGTTTTTT.

This chain uses TRBV10-3 with TRBJ2-7; 9 positions match TRBD2. This CDR3 contains 13 residues. Per the germline V gene, CDR1 is ENHRY and CDR2 is SYGVKD. With V trimmed by 10 bases and J by 4 bases, 8 bases remained unmatched. Here the CDR3 reads CATAGLAEYEQYF. DNA for the CDR3: TGTGCCACGGCGGGACTAGCAGAGTACGAGCAGTACTTC.

The chain joins TRBV18 to TRBJ1-6; perhaps TRBD1 as D (6 bases). Germline CDR1 reads KGHSH; CDR2 reads LQKENI. V was cut by 3 bases and J by 5 bases, with 11 bases left in between. The CDR3 loop spans 15 amino acids. The CDR3 DNA sequence: TGTGCCAGCTCACCGATGGACAGTAATAATTCACCCCTCCACTTT. The encoded protein is CASSPMDSNNSPLHF.

The chain carries TRBV19 and TRBJ1-5, with 7 bases that match TRBD1. Unmatched junction bases numbered 12, after V lost 7 bases and J lost 0 bases. The CDR3 sequence is 17 residues long. The germline CDR1 and CDR2 sequences are LNHDA and SQIVND (reference sequence). CDR3 nucleotide sequence: TGTGCCAGTACCGCACCGCCGGGACAGAATAGCAATCAGCCCCAGCATTTT. Amino acids: CASTAPPGQNSNQPQHF.

The rearrangement links TRBV5-6 to TRBJ1-2; D is uncertain. Germline V lookup: CDR1 SGHDT, CDR2 YYEEEE. The CDR3 has 15 amino acids. Trimming removed 4 bases at V and 8 bases at J, with 21 bases between. CDR3 residues: CASSITRPVRGGYTF. In nucleotides, the CDR3 is TGTGCCAGCAGCATTACCCGTCCCGTACGAGGCGGCTACACCTTC.

This clone occurred a few times. The chain carries TRBV5-6 and TRBJ1-2, with D maybe TRBD1 (5 bases). Trimming removed 2 bases at V and 4 bases at J, with 15 bases between. The germline gives CDR1 SGHDT, CDR2 YYEEEE. This CDR3 has 15 residues. CDR3 nucleotide sequence: TGTGCCAGCAGCTTAACCCCCGGGGGTAGCTATGGCTACACCTTC. This sequence encodes CASSLTPGGSYGYTF.

J is TRBJ1-2 and V is TRBV19, with TRBD1 identical over 7 bases. V lost 5 bases to trimming and J lost 4 bases; unmatched junction nucleotides: 10. The germline CDR1 and CDR2 sequences are LNHDA and SQIVND (reference sequence). This CDR3 is 15 amino acids long. CDR3 protein: CASSYDRDLSYGYTF. CDR3 coding DNA: TGTGCCAGTAGTTATGACAGGGATCTAAGCTATGGCTACACCTTC.

This clone was observed a single time. The genes are TRBV12-5 and TRBJ2-3; D is ambiguous. Looked up from germline, CDR1 is LGHNT and CDR2 is FRNRAP. With 0 bases removed from V and 0 bases from J, the gap between germline ends came to 10 bases. The CDR3 length is 16 residues. CDR3 DNA: TGTGCTAGTGGTTTGGTAAGAGCTATAAGCACAGATACGCAGTATTTT. It encodes CASGLVRAISTDTQYF.

This sequence joins TRBV9 and TRBJ2-3; 8 bases fit TRBD2. Germline V gene sequence: CDR1 SGDLS, CDR2 YYNGEE. V was pared by 3 bases and J by 0 bases, with 6 bases of the junction left unmatched. The CDR3 is 16 amino acids. CDR3 residues: CASSAWSGGSTDTQYF. CDR3 coding DNA: TGTGCCAGCAGCGCTTGGAGCGGGGGAAGCACAGATACGCAGTATTTT.

The chain has TRBV29-1 and TRBJ1-6; possibly TRBD1 for D (6 bases). Trimming removed 6 bases at V and 7 bases at J, with 16 bases between. CDR1 is SQVTM and CDR2 is ANQGSEA in the germline V gene. CDR3 length equals 14 residues. Written as DNA, the CDR3 is TGCAGCGTCGCTACAGGGTCGGGGAATTCACCCCTCCACTTT. Protein product: CSVATGSGNSPLHF.

This rearrangement joins TRBV7-3 to TRBJ2-3; a possible D gene is TRBD2 (7 bases). This CDR3 contains 13 residues. Germline CDR1 and CDR2: SGHTA and FQGTGA. V lost 1 base and J 10 bases, leaving 12 bases between the germline ends. The CDR3 sequence: CASSLNGGLSQYF. Here the CDR3 DNA reads TGTGCCAGCAGCTTAAACGGGGGGCTATCGCAGTATTTT.

The chain couples TRBV6-1 to TRBJ1-2, with D unresolved. The CDR3 runs to 16 residues. Germline V gives CDR1 MNHNS, CDR2 SASEGT. The V end was cut by 1 base, the J end by 0 bases, with 12 bases between. The CDR3 loop reads CASSEVGTEANYGYTF. CDR3 bases: TGTGCCAGCAGTGAAGTAGGCACAGAAGCTAACTATGGCTACACCTTC.

The sample holds one count of this clone. The chain couples TRBV3-1 (or the pseudogene TRBV3-2) to TRBJ1-5; 7 bases match TRBD1. V was pared by 4 bases and J by 5 bases, with 8 bases of the junction left unmatched. CDR3 size: 15 residues. Germline V gene sequence: CDR1 LGHDT, CDR2 YNNKEL (reference sequence). The CDR3 DNA reads as TGTGCCAGCAGCCCATGGACAGGTCTTGATCAGCCCCAGCATTTT. Amino acids: CASSPWTGLDQPQHF.

The chain links TRBV25-1 to TRBJ1-1, with D possibly TRBD1 on 6 matching bases. This CDR3 contains 14 residues. Trimming cost V 3 bases and J 7 bases, with 15 bases left between them. Germline CDR1 reads MGHDK; CDR2 reads SYGVNS. CDR3 bases: TGTGCCAGCAGTGAGGCCCTCGGGGGGCGTGAAGCTTTCTTT. Protein sequence: CASSEALGGREAFF. The full variable domain, rest sourced from reference TRBV25-1 and TRBJ1-1, is EADIYQTPRYLVIGTGKKITLECSQTMGHDKMYWYQQDPGMELHLIHYSYGVNSTEKGDLSSESTVSRIRTEHFPLTLESARPSHTSQYLCASSEALGGREAFFGQGTRLTVV.

This chain uses TRBV20-1 with TRBJ1-2; tentatively, D is TRBD1 (6 bases). The germline V gene encodes CDR1 DFQATT and CDR2 SNEGSKA (reference sequence). The CDR3 loop spans 11 amino acids. Between the trimmed V and J ends, which lost 4 bases and 8 bases, there was a span of 11 bases. The CDR3 loop reads CSAILRGGYTF. Here the CDR3 DNA reads TGCAGTGCTATCCTCAGGGGCGGCTACACCTTC.

The V gene is TRBV6-5, the J gene TRBJ2-1; 7 nucleotides agree with TRBD1. CDR1 is MNHEY and CDR2 is SVGAGI in the germline V gene. V lost 8 bases to trimming and J lost 3 bases; unmatched junction nucleotides: 7. There are 14 residues in the CDR3. In DNA form, the CDR3 reads TGTGCCAGCGTTAACAGGGGCGGCTACAATGAGCAGTTCTTC. It specifies CASVNRGGYNEQFF.

V gene TRBV5-6 combines with J gene TRBJ2-1, with a weak D call TRBD1 (6 bases). The CDR3 runs to 16 residues. Trimming took off 0 bases at V and 3 bases at J, with 13 bases between the two ends. Germline lookup yields CDR1 SGHDT and CDR2 YYEEEE. The CDR3: CASSLASRGYYNEQFF. The CDR3 DNA sequence: TGTGCCAGCAGCTTGGCAAGCAGGGGTTACTACAATGAGCAGTTCTTC.

The rearrangement joins TRBV5-1 to TRBJ1-2, with TRBD1 as a possible D gene (5 bases). V lost 5 bases and J 14 bases, leaving 19 bases between the germline ends. The length of the CDR3 is 12 residues. Germline CDR1 and CDR2: SGHRS and YFSETQ. This CDR3 is CASSGGSPNLTF. As DNA, the CDR3 is TGCGCCAGCAGTGGGGGGTCTCCAAACCTAACCTTC.

The chain joins TRBV6-5 to TRBJ1-1; 7 bases fit TRBD1. This CDR3 is built from 13 residues. The ends lost 6 bases at V and 2 bases at J; junction bases unmatched: 3. CDR1 is MNHEY and CDR2 is SVGAGI in the germline V gene. This CDR3 reads CASRTGFNTEAFF. The DNA for the CDR3 is TGTGCCAGCAGGACAGGGTTTAACACTGAAGCTTTCTTT.

The rearrangement joins TRBV28 to TRBJ1-2; no clear D. V lost 6 bases and J lost 5, with 7 bases in between. Germline V gene lookup returns CDR1 MDHEN and CDR2 SYDVKM. The CDR3 totals 11 residues. CDR3 amino acids: CASSSRYGYTF. CDR3 sequence (DNA): TGTGCCAGCAGCTCCCGGTATGGCTACACCTTC.

This clone has a single count. This chain connects TRBV15 to TRBJ2-7; 9 nucleotides align to TRBD1. CDR1 is LNHNV and CDR2 is YYDKDF in the germline V gene (reference sequence). With 8 bases clipped from V and 5 bases from J, the junction kept 13 bases outside the gene matches. The length of the CDR3 is 15 residues. The CDR3 DNA reads TGTGCCACCCGAAAGGCCGGGACAGGGACGCACGAGCAGTACTTC. It is translated as CATRKAGTGTHEQYF.

The rearrangement uses TRBV4-1 and TRBJ1-5; 7 bases match TRBD1. Germline V gives CDR1 MGHRA, CDR2 YSYEKL. With 6 bases clipped from V and 6 bases from J, the junction kept 11 bases outside the gene matches. The CDR3 length is 15 residues. The CDR3 region has the DNA TGCGCCAGCAGACCCGAAGACAGGGTTCCTCAGCCCCAGCATTTT. Translated, it gives CASRPEDRVPQPQHF.

The chain recombines TRBV24-1 with TRBJ1-5, with no clear D. Germline V lookup: CDR1 KGHDR, CDR2 SFDVKD. V dropped 5 bases and J dropped 2 bases, with 9 bases sitting between them. The CDR3 runs 14 residues. The CDR3 DNA reads TGTGCCACCAGTGGGAGGCATGGCAATCAGCCCCAGCATTTT. This translates into CATSGRHGNQPQHF.

The genes are TRBV3-1 (or the pseudogene TRBV3-2) and TRBJ1-5; 7 positions agree with TRBD1. The CDR3 has 14 amino acids. CDR1 and CDR2 from the germline V gene are LGHDT and YNNKEL (reference sequence). The V gene end was trimmed by 3 bases and the J gene end by 5 bases; junction bases not matched to a gene: 4. DNA for the CDR3: TGTGCCAGCAGCCATCGACAGGGTCATCAGCCCCAGCATTTT. This codes for CASSHRQGHQPQHF.

In its sample, this clone was seen a few times. The J gene is TRBJ1-6, the V gene TRBV6-5; D is unresolved. This CDR3 region has 15 residues. V shed 2 bases and J shed 10 bases, with 15 bases lying between them. Germline values: CDR1 MNHEY, CDR2 SVGAGI. The CDR3 loop reads CASSYRFEGGSPLHF. CDR3 bases: TGTGCCAGCAGTTACCGTTTCGAGGGAGGATCACCCCTCCACTTT.

The rearrangement links TRBV6-5 to TRBJ2-7, with a tentative D call TRBD1 (5 bases). CDR1 is MNHEY and CDR2 is SVGAGI in the germline V gene. CDR3 size: 14 residues. Trimming stripped 6 bases from V and 0 bases from J, with 12 bases between. For the CDR3, the DNA is TGTGCCAGCAGCCTAAGACAGCCCTCCTACGAGCAGTACTTC. Its translation: CASSLRQPSYEQYF.

The chain uses TRBV6-5 and TRBJ1-2; 8 bases align to TRBD1. J lost 3 bases, V lost 6 bases, and 9 bases had no gene match. Germline V CDR1 and CDR2: MNHEY, SVGAGI. This CDR3 region has 15 residues. The CDR3 nucleotides read TGTGCCAGCAGATATCCCCGGGGACAGGACTATGGCTACACCTTC. Translating gives CASRYPRGQDYGYTF.

The gene calls are TRBV7-9 and TRBJ1-1; no clear D gene. The CDR3 covers 18 residues. The germline gives CDR1 SEHNR, CDR2 FQNEAQ (reference sequence). V lost 5 bases and J lost 8, with 30 bases in between. The CDR3: CASSPGRALMAVVREAFF. The CDR3 region has the DNA TGTGCCAGCAGCCCCGGGCGGGCTCTTATGGCTGTGGTTCGGGAAGCTTTCTTT.